Below, 10 T cell receptor beta chains from the same sample are listed, as sequenced in a study of hypomethylating agent response in myelodysplastic syndrome. Sequenced by immunoSEQ multiplex PCR; TCRdb stores in-frame clones only, minus some. The table shows thousands of clones, with about 82% occurring only once. Sequences were derived from bone marrow, sampled before or after starting hypomethylating agent treatment for myelodysplastic syndrome (not recorded which). These receptors came from a human donor with myelodysplastic syndrome.

The chain links TRBV11-3 to TRBJ2-2, with D perhaps TRBD2 (7 bases). Per the germline V gene, CDR1 is SGHNT and CDR2 is YENEEA. V lost 5 bases, J lost 6 bases, and 16 bases lay in between. The CDR3 spans 15 residues. The CDR3 nucleotides are TGTGCCAGCAGCGGGGTTGGGGGGGCCCCCGGGGAGCTGTTTTTT. Amino acid sequence: CASSGVGGAPGELFF.

The sample holds one count of this clone. The rearrangement links TRBV6-4 to TRBJ2-2, with a possible D match to TRBD2 (6 bases). Germline CDR1 is MRHNA and CDR2 is SNTAGT. V was clipped by 3 bases and J by 4 bases, with 9 bases between them. There are 14 residues in the CDR3. CDR3 sequence reads: CASSDAGSTGELFF. The CDR3 nucleotides read TGTGCCAGCAGTGATGCCGGGAGCACCGGGGAGCTGTTTTTT.

J is TRBJ2-5 and V is TRBV18; D may be TRBD1 (5 bases). Deletions cut 1 base from V and 5 bases from J, with 8 bases between. The CDR3 consists of 13 residues. Germline V gives CDR1 KGHSH, CDR2 LQKENI. The CDR3 DNA sequence: TGTGCCAGCTCACCACTAGGGGATGAGACCCAGTACTTC. It yields the protein CASSPLGDETQYF. Full variable domain (outside the CDR3, taken from reference TRBV18 and TRBJ2-5): NAGVMQNPRHLVRRRGQEARLRCSPMKGHSHVYWYRQLPEEGLKFMVYLQKENIIDESGMPKERFSAEFPKEGPSILRIQQVVRGDSAAYFCASSPLGDETQYFGPGTRLLVL.

The chain combines TRBV7-3 with TRBJ2-3; weak D call: TRBD1 (6 bases). CDR3 length: 15 residues. From germline, CDR1 is SGHTA and CDR2 FQGTGA. V was cut by 5 bases and J by 4 bases, with 16 bases left in between. The CDR3 reads CASSATSGGADTQYF. CDR3 in DNA: TGTGCCAGCAGCGCAACTAGTGGGGGCGCAGATACGCAGTATTTT.

The chain recombines TRBV7-9 with TRBJ1-6, with D tentatively TRBD1 (5 bases). The CDR3 is made up of 15 amino acids. CDR1 is SEHNR and CDR2 is FQNEAQ in the germline V gene (reference sequence). Trimming removed 1 base from V and 9 bases from J, with 13 bases in between. CDR3: CASSLVRGVGSPLHF. The CDR3 nucleotides are TGTGCCAGCAGCTTAGTGCGGGGGGTTGGTTCACCCCTCCACTTT.

The chain is built from TRBV9 and TRBJ1-6, with 9 bases that match TRBD1. Germline assignment: CDR1 SGDLS and CDR2 YYNGEE. The CDR3 is 15 amino acids. V shed 5 bases, J shed 10 bases, and the junction held 10 bases outside the gene matches. CDR3 region: CASSARDRDSSPLHF. The CDR3 DNA reads TGTGCCAGCAGTGCCCGGGACAGGGATAGCTCACCCCTCCACTTT.

This clone showed up just once. The chain couples TRBV7-2 to TRBJ2-7, with no clear D. Germline CDR1 is SGHTA and CDR2 is FQGNSA. CDR3 length equals 13 residues. Trimming pared 1 base from V and 3 bases from J, leaving 7 bases between. CDR3 in DNA: TGTGCCAGCAGCTTAGACTGGTACTACGAGCAGTACTTC. This codes for CASSLDWYYEQYF. The full variable domain, with the rest looked up from reference TRBV7-2 and TRBJ2-7, is GAGVSQSPSNKVTEKGKDVELRCDPISGHTALYWYRQSLGQGLEFLIYFQGNSAPDKSGLPSDRFSAERTGGSVSTLTIQRTQQEDSAVYLCASSLDWYYEQYFGPGTRLTVT.

V usage is TRBV6-6 and J usage is TRBJ2-5; D remains ambiguous. The CDR3 has 13 amino acids. The germline gives CDR1 MNHNY, CDR2 SVGAGI (reference sequence). Trimming stripped 11 bases from V and 2 bases from J, with 15 bases between. The CDR3 loop reads CALQRSAQETQYF. CDR3 in DNA: TGTGCCTTACAACGGAGCGCGCAAGAGACCCAGTACTTC.

The chain employs TRBV11-2 and TRBJ1-6; possibly TRBD1 for D (5 bases). Trimming pared 3 bases from V and 9 bases from J, leaving 12 bases between. The germline V gene encodes CDR1 SGHAT and CDR2 FQNNGV. The CDR3 loop spans 14 amino acids. Here the CDR3 DNA reads TGTGCCAGCAGCTTGGCGGGGACGGGTTCACCCCTCCACTTT. As protein: CASSLAGTGSPLHF. Full variable domain (remainder filled in from reference TRBV11-2 and TRBJ1-6): EAGVAQSPRYKIIEKRQSVAFWCNPISGHATLYWYQQILGQGPKLLIQFQNNGVVDDSQLPKDRFSAERLKGVDSTLKIQPAKLEDSAVYLCASSLAGTGSPLHFGNGTRLTVT.

The chain recombines TRBV29-1 with TRBJ1-5, with D unresolved. V dropped 4 bases and J dropped 2 bases, with 12 bases sitting between them. Germline loops: CDR1 SQVTM, CDR2 ANQGSEA. The CDR3 is made up of 14 amino acids. The CDR3 region is CSVVSGSGNQPQHF. CDR3 in DNA: TGCAGCGTTGTTTCGGGGAGCGGCAATCAGCCCCAGCATTTT.